One sample yielded the 14 T cell receptor beta chains listed below, sequenced in a study of cytomegalovirus exposure and HLA in healthy donors (dated by TCRdb to the late 2010s). The method was the immunoSEQ multiplex PCR assay. Sourced from immuneACCESS, this table was stored by TCRdb with only in-frame sequences that have V and J called. A share of the clones is absent; for the studies checked, an unresolved V gene accounts for under half, and the remainder has no known explanation. The sample includes more than 250,000 clones, with less than 95% observed a single time. Roughly 3% of the sample is held by the ten biggest clonotypes. The sequencing sample was made of PBMCs. The receptor source for this set is a woman aged 30 to 39 in good health and CMV-seronegative.

V usage is TRBV6-6 and J usage is TRBJ1-2; TRBD1 aligns across 8 bases. The germline V gene has CDR1 MNHNY and CDR2 SVGAGI (reference sequence). J was trimmed by 5 bases and V by 3 bases; bases with no gene match: 5. The CDR3 contains 14 residues. The CDR3 DNA is TGTGCCAGCAGTTATACACAGGGGGAATATGGCTACACCTTC. It translates to CASSYTQGEYGYTF.

The chain recombines TRBV5-4 with TRBJ2-5; D is ambiguous. In germline, CDR1 is SGHNT, CDR2 YYREEE (reference sequence). Deletions cut 0 bases from V and 1 base from J, with 7 bases between. The CDR3 is 14 residues long. The CDR3 DNA sequence: TGTGCCAGCAGCTTGGGGTCAATCCAAGAGACCCAGTACTTC. This encodes CASSLGSIQETQYF.

This clone was seen a few times. The rearrangement links TRBV28 to TRBJ1-4; D perhaps matches TRBD1 (5 bases). Germline loops: CDR1 MDHEN, CDR2 SYDVKM. Trimming removed 6 bases from V and 4 bases from J, with 12 bases in between. The CDR3 totals 14 residues. The CDR3 nucleotides are TGTGCCAGCAGCCGCAGGGTACTTAATGAAAAACTGTTTTTT. Protein product: CASSRRVLNEKLFF.

This chain joins TRBV4-3 and TRBJ2-3; TRBD1 matches 7 bases. The CDR3 is 14 amino acids. Germline loops: CDR1 LGHNA, CDR2 YSLEER. Trimming cost V 0 bases and J 4 bases; bases outside gene matches: 1. The CDR3 DNA reads TGCGCCAGCAGCCAAGAAACAGGGGCAGATACGCAGTATTTT. Its translation: CASSQETGADTQYF.

J is TRBJ2-7 and V is TRBV6-5; 8 bases match TRBD1. Trimming removed 4 bases from V and 3 bases from J; junction bases left unmatched: 11. The CDR3 length is 16 residues. The germline gives CDR1 MNHEY, CDR2 SVGAGI. CDR3 amino acids: CASSFSKAGGGYEQYF. The CDR3 nucleotides read TGTGCCAGCAGTTTCTCAAAGGCAGGGGGCGGCTACGAGCAGTACTTC.

The chain uses TRBV15 and TRBJ2-1; 8 bases are a match to TRBD1. The CDR3 consists of 15 residues. Germline loops: CDR1 LNHNV, CDR2 YYDKDF (reference sequence). V lost 0 bases, J lost 6 bases, and 4 bases stayed unmatched. The CDR3 nucleotides are TGTGCCACCAGCAGAGACAGGGGGCTCCGCAATGAGCAGTTCTTC. It encodes CATSRDRGLRNEQFF.

The CDR3 nucleotides read TGTGCCAGCAGCCCCCACGTAGGTGAAAAACTGTTTTTT. This gives the protein CASSPHVGEKLFF. The chain is built from TRBV5-4 and TRBJ1-4; D is undetermined. Germline lookup yields CDR1 SGHNT and CDR2 YYREEE (reference sequence). This CDR3 is 13 amino acids long. Between the trimmed V and J ends, which lost 4 bases and 7 bases, there was a span of 11 bases.

This sequence joins TRBV6-1 and TRBJ1-4; unclear D gene. The CDR3 loop spans 15 amino acids. V lost 4 bases and J lost 8, with 17 bases in between. Germline-derived CDR1 and CDR2 are MNHNS and SASEGT. CDR3 bases: TGTGCCAGCAGTGTAGGGAGGGAGAGGCGCGAAAAACTGTTTTTT. It translates to CASSVGRERREKLFF.

V usage is TRBV2 and J usage is TRBJ2-7; 9 positions match TRBD2. The germline CDR1 and CDR2 sequences are SNHLY and FYNNEI. CDR3 size: 17 residues. Losses at the gene ends were 4 bases for V and 2 bases for J; bases not matched to a gene: 12. CDR3 loop: CASSVELAGRPTYEQYF. DNA of the CDR3: TGTGCCAGCAGTGTGGAACTAGCGGGTAGACCTACCTACGAGCAGTACTTC.

The chain combines TRBV7-9 with TRBJ2-3; D gene uncertain. The germline V and J ends were trimmed by 2 bases and 4 bases, with 7 bases remaining between them. The CDR3 contains 13 residues. Germline lookup yields CDR1 SEHNR and CDR2 FQNEAQ (reference sequence). Written as DNA, the CDR3 is TGTGCCAGCAGCTTACTAGGAGCAGATACGCAGTATTTT. This sequence encodes CASSLLGADTQYF.

The chain carries TRBV30 and TRBJ2-2; TRBD1 matches at 7 bases. J was trimmed by 1 base and V by 7 bases; bases with no gene match: 9. CDR3 size: 15 residues. CDR1 and CDR2 from the germline V gene are GTSNPN and SVGIG (reference sequence). CDR3 loop: CAFTTGTENTGELFF. CDR3 nucleotide sequence: TGTGCCTTCACTACCGGGACAGAGAACACCGGGGAGCTGTTTTTT.

The chain employs TRBV5-1 and TRBJ2-5, with D possibly being TRBD1 or TRBD2 (5 bases each). Between the trimmed V and J ends, which lost 3 bases and 5 bases, there was a span of 14 bases. The CDR3 length is 14 residues. Germline values: CDR1 SGHRS, CDR2 YFSETQ. The CDR3 DNA is TGCGCCAGCAGCTCATGGGGGACGCGGGAGACCCAGTACTTC. Its protein product is CASSSWGTRETQYF.

The V gene is TRBV20-1, the J gene TRBJ2-1, with no clear D. The V end lost 5 bases, the J end lost 11 bases, and 13 bases lay between the germline ends. The CDR3 totals 11 residues. Germline-derived CDR1 and CDR2 are DFQATT and SNEGSKA (reference sequence). The CDR3 loop reads CSALSQEKQFF. The CDR3 DNA reads TGCAGTGCTCTCTCCCAGGAAAAGCAGTTCTTC.

The chain has TRBV19 and TRBJ2-1; tentatively, D is TRBD2 (6 bases). The V and J ends lost 4 bases and 6 bases respectively, with 13 bases between them. Looked up from germline, CDR1 is LNHDA and CDR2 is SQIVND (reference sequence). The CDR3 is 14 residues long. The CDR3 sequence: CASSTRIGGNEQFF. The CDR3 region has the DNA TGTGCCAGTAGTACCCGGATCGGGGGCAATGAGCAGTTCTTC. The complete variable domain, with remaining parts taken from reference TRBV19 and TRBJ2-1, reads DGGITQSPKYLFRKEGQNVTLSCEQNLNHDAMYWYRQDPGQGLRLIYYSQIVNDFQKGDIAEGYSVSREKKESFPLTVTSAQKNPTAFYLCASSTRIGGNEQFFGPGTRLTVL.